Detailed here is one T cell receptor beta chain. The germline CDR1 and CDR2 sequences are SQVTM and ANQGSEA. Unmatched junction bases numbered 11, after V lost 4 bases and J lost 7 bases. The CDR3 consists of 16 residues. Under the authors' procedure: The assay estimated nucleated cells by amplifying reference gene primers. The table came from immunoSEQ multiplex PCR; TCRdb's copy has only in-frame clones and leaves some out. Clone size and the V and J calls come from that table; the DNA yielded D and trimming. The sample yields just over 200,000 clones, roughly 75% seen once. This entry is derived from a study of blood T cell repertoires in COVID-19. Whole-study context: Sources were T cells, B-cell-depleted T cells, or PBMCs; the material itself was cDNA or gDNA.

Input material: peripheral blood. The chain carries TRBV29-1 and TRBJ2-1, with 12 bases aligning to TRBD2. The sequence was obtained from a woman between 65 and 79 years old with acute or convalescent COVID-19. The CDR3 is CSVAHLAGGPSNEQFF. In nucleotides, the CDR3 is TGCAGCGTTGCCCATCTAGCGGGAGGGCCCTCGAATGAGCAGTTCTTC.